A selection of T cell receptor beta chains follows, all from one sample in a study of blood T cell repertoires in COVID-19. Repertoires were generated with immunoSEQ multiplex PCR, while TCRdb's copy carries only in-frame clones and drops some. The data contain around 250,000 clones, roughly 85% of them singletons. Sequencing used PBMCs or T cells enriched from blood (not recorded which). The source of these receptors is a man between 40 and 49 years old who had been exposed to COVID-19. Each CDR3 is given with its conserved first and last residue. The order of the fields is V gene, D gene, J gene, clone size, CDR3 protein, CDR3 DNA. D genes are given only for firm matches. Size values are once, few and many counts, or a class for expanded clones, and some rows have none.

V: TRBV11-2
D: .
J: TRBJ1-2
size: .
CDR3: CASSEWEGSSYGYTF
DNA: TGTGCCAGCAGCGAATGGGAGGGATCATCCTATGGCTACACCTTC

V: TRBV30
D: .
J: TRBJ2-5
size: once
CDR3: CAWEYGAGETQYF
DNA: TGTGCCTGGGAGTATGGGGCCGGGGAGACCCAGTACTTC

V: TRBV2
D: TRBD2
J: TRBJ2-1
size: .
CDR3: CASSSAGGRGEQFF
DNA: TGTGCCAGCAGTTCCGCAGGCGGGAGAGGTGAGCAGTTCTTC

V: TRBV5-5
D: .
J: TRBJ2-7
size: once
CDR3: CASSPYPSNEQYF
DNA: TGTGCCAGCAGCCCGTATCCCAGTAACGAGCAGTACTTC

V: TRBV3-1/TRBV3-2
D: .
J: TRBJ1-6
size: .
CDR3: CASSQGAGGSPLHF
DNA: TGTGCCAGCAGCCAGGGGGCTGGCGGTTCACCCCTCCACTTT

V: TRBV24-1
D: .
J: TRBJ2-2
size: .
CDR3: CATSVQDYTGELFF
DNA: TGTGCCACCAGTGTTCAGGACTACACCGGGGAGCTGTTTTTT

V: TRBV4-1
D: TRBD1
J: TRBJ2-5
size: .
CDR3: CASSDPTGGGETQYF
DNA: TGCGCCAGCAGCGACCCAACAGGGGGCGGAGAGACCCAGTACTTC

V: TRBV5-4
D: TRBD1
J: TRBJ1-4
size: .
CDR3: CASTGDSWNEKLFF
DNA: TGTGCCAGCACGGGGGACAGCTGGAATGAAAAACTGTTTTTT

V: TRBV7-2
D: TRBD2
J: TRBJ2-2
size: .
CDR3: CASSFNRGGTGELFF
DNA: TGTGCCAGCAGCTTTAACCGGGGGGGGACCGGGGAGCTGTTTTTT

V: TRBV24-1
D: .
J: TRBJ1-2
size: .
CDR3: CATIYTTDTNYGYTF
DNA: TGTGCCACCATTTACACGACAGATACTAACTATGGCTACACCTTC

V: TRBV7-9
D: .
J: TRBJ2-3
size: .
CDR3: CASSLILDTQYF
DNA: TGTGCCAGCAGCTTAATACTAGATACGCAGTATTTT

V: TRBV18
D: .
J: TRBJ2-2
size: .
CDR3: CASSPAWEAGELFF
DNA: TGTGCCAGCTCCCCTGCTTGGGAGGCCGGGGAGCTGTTTTTT

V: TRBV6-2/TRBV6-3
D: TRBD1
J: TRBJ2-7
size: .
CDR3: CASSFHGGQAGEQYF
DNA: TGTGCCAGCAGTTTCCATGGCGGACAGGCGGGCGAGCAGTACTTC

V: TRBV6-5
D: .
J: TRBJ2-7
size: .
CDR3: CASSVSPRYEQYF
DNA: TGTGCTTCTTCGGTTAGTCCCCGTTACGAGCAGTACTTC

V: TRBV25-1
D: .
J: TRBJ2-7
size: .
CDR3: CVIQGGEVAYEQYF
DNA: TGTGTCATCCAGGGGGGAGAGGTGGCTTACGAGCAGTACTTC

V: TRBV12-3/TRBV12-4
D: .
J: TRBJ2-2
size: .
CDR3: CASRRETGELFF
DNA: TGTGCCAGCAGACGAGAAACCGGGGAGCTGTTTTTT

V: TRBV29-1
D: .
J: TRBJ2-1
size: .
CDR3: CSVRLAEQFF
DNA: TGCAGCGTTCGCCTAGCGGAGCAGTTCTTC

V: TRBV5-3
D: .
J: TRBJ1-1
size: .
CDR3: CARSSRRESTEAFF
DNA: TGTGCCAGAAGCTCCCGAAGGGAGTCCACTGAAGCTTTCTTT

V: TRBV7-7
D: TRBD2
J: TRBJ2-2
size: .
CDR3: CASSGRAGSVSGELFF
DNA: TGTGCTAGCAGCGGTCGAGCGGGATCGGTGTCGGGGGAGCTGTTTTTT

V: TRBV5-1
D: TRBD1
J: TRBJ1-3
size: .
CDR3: CASSPTDREGHTIYF
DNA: TGCGCCAGCAGCCCAACGGACAGGGAAGGACACACCATATATTTT

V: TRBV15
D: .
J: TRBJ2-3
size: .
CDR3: CATSRDGGSDTQYF
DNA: TGTGCCACCAGCAGAGACGGTGGTTCAGATACGCAGTATTTT

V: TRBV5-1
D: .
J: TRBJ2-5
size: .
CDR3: CASSLEETQYF
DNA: TGCGCCAGCAGTCTCGAAGAGACCCAGTACTTC

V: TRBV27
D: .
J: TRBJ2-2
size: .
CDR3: CASSSLTGELFF
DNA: TGTGCCAGCAGTTCTCTAACCGGGGAGCTGTTTTTT

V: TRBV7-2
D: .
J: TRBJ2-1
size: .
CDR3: CASSLVLPLYAGNEQFF
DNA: TGTGCCAGCAGCTTAGTCCTTCCCCTCTATGCGGGCAATGAGCAGTTCTTC

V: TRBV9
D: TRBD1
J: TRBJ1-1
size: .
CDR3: CASSPRGQGNTEAFF
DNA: TGTGCCAGCAGCCCCCGGGGACAGGGGAACACTGAAGCTTTCTTT

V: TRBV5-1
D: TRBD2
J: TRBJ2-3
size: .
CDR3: CASSLGTSGSWITDTQYF
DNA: TGCGCCAGCAGCTTGGGCACTAGCGGGAGCTGGATCACAGATACGCAGTATTTT

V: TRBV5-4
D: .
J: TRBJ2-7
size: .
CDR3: CASSSGERLSYEQYF
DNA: TGTGCCAGCAGCTCCGGGGAGCGGCTTTCCTACGAGCAGTACTTC

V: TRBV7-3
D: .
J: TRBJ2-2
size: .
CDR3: CASSSRGAPTSGELFF
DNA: TGTGCCAGCAGCTCTCGCGGGGCCCCTACCTCCGGGGAGCTGTTTTTT